Each of the 7 T cell receptor beta chains below was sequenced from the same sample in a study of beta chain features in type 1 diabetes. Whole-study results and caveats: TCRB CDR3 length was moderately but significantly reduced in all four CD4+ subsets of Type 1 diabetes patients.

Expressed TCRB transcripts got sequenced, as all isolated RNA was reverse transcribed. Profiling relied on immunoSEQ multiplex PCR, and the TCRdb table lists in-frame clones only, not all of them. Among 53,000 or so clones listed, 60% to 70% were seen once. Their antigen targets remain unknown. The sample consisted of stem cell memory CD4+ T cells from blood. The source is a woman in her twenties or thirties with type 1 diabetes.

V is TRBV18 and J is TRBJ2-1, with D possibly matching TRBD2 (7 bases). The CDR3 is 18 amino acids. Germline-derived CDR1 and CDR2 are KGHSH and LQKENI. The V end lost 6 bases, the J end lost 0 bases, and 21 bases lay between the germline ends. In nucleotides, the CDR3 is TGTGCCAGCTCCCCGGGACACACGGGGGGTTTCTCCTACAATGAGCAGTTCTTC. It codes for CASSPGHTGGFSYNEQFF. Filled out from reference TRBV18 and TRBJ2-1, the complete variable domain reads NAGVMQNPRHLVRRRGQEARLRCSPMKGHSHVYWYRQLPEEGLKFMVYLQKENIIDESGMPKERFSAEFPKEGPSILRIQQVVRGDSAAYFCASSPGHTGGFSYNEQFFGPGTRLTVL.

This clone occurred a few times. CDR3 sequence (DNA): TGTGCCAGCAGCCAACAGGGTTTCTACGAGCAGTACTTC. Translation: CASSQQGFYEQYF. The chain is built from TRBV21-1 and TRBJ2-7; the table's D call TRBD1 went unverified against the DNA. TRBV21-1 is shown as a pseudogene. The CDR3 length is 13 residues.

The gene calls are TRBV15 and TRBJ1-1, with unresolved D. This CDR3 region has 12 residues. CDR1 and CDR2 (germline): LNHNV, YYDKDF (reference sequence). Trimming pared 8 bases from V and 2 bases from J, leaving 9 bases between. CDR3 region: CATGHYNTEAFF. The CDR3 region has the DNA TGTGCCACCGGGCATTACAACACTGAAGCTTTCTTT.

This chain links TRBV28 with TRBJ1-2; the D is unclear. Deletions cut 7 bases from V and 5 bases from J, with 11 bases between. Germline V gene lookup returns CDR1 MDHEN and CDR2 SYDVKM. CDR3 size: 12 residues. CDR3 nucleotide sequence: TGTGCCAGCATGGGCACTCAATATGGCTACACCTTC. Its protein product is CASMGTQYGYTF.

This chain connects TRBV7-2 to TRBJ2-1; D possibly corresponds to TRBD2 (7 bases). Trimming pared 5 bases from V and 9 bases from J, leaving 20 bases between. The CDR3 runs to 15 residues. The germline V gene encodes CDR1 SGHTA and CDR2 FQGNSA. The CDR3, as DNA: TGTGCCAGCAGCGCCCAGGGGAGGGCGGCAATTGAGCAGTTCTTC. It specifies CASSAQGRAAIEQFF.

This clone was recorded a few times. The gene calls are TRBV18 and TRBJ1-1; D not resolved. V was trimmed by 3 bases and J by 6 bases, leaving 8 bases between them. Germline-derived CDR1 and CDR2 are KGHSH and LQKENI. The CDR3 is 12 residues long. CDR3: CASSPGRSEAFF. The CDR3 coding sequence is TGTGCCAGCTCACCGGGCAGGTCTGAAGCTTTCTTT.

The chain recombines TRBV6-5 with TRBJ2-4; TRBD2 matches 8 bases. Germline V gene data show CDR1 as MNHEY and CDR2 as SVGAGI. Trimming cost V 8 bases and J 1 base; bases outside gene matches: 7. The CDR3 loop spans 15 amino acids. The CDR3 loop reads CASFGRGGAKNIQYF. The CDR3 DNA reads as TGTGCCAGCTTCGGGAGGGGGGGGGCCAAAAACATTCAGTACTTC.